This passage covers 25 T cell receptor beta chains from one sample sequenced in a study of cytomegalovirus exposure and HLA in healthy donors listed by TCRdb under 2017. Receptor libraries were prepared by the immunoSEQ multiplex PCR assay. For the multiplex PCR, a mixture combining 60 forward primers for TCR Vbeta segments and 13 reverse primers for TCR Jbeta segments was used. TCRdb provides this immuneACCESS table in a form limited to in-frame rearrangements. Some clones are lacking; in checked studies, under half of them reflect an unresolved V gene, and why the rest are absent is not known. Recorded for this sample are more than 100,000 clones; approximately 75% of them occurred a single time. Approximately 1.1% of the sample lies in the top ten. Sequenced sample: PBMCs. Receptors originate from a male donor in good health and CMV-seronegative.

This clone was detected only a few times. The chain joins TRBV9 to TRBJ1-1; 9 bases fit TRBD1. CDR1 SGDLS and CDR2 YYNGEE come from the germline V gene. Trimming at V came to 3 bases and at J to 1 base, leaving 4 bases not matched to a gene. This CDR3 has 15 amino acids. The CDR3 bases are TGTGCCAGCAGCGCTGGGACAGGGACGAACACTGAAGCTTTCTTT. This codes for CASSAGTGTNTEAFF.

The chain combines TRBV7-2 with TRBJ2-1; no clear D. CDR3 length equals 12 residues. V was pared by 4 bases and J by 7 bases, with 8 bases between. Germline V CDR1 and CDR2: SGHTA, FQGNSA. The CDR3 loop reads CASSWVRNEQFF. CDR3 DNA sequence: TGTGCCAGCAGCTGGGTGAGGAATGAGCAGTTCTTC.

This chain uses TRBV5-8 with TRBJ2-4; D remains unclear. This CDR3 is built from 13 residues. Germline CDR1 and CDR2: SGHTS and YDEGEE. The germline V and J ends were trimmed by 0 bases and 9 bases, with 10 bases remaining between them. The CDR3 protein is CASSLVVTGIQYF. CDR3 in DNA: TGTGCCAGCAGCTTGGTTGTGACGGGCATTCAGTACTTC.

J is TRBJ2-7 and V is TRBV9; 8 positions agree with TRBD2. CDR1 is SGDLS and CDR2 is YYNGEE in the germline V gene. The CDR3 totals 15 residues. V lost 4 bases to trimming and J lost 3 bases; unmatched junction nucleotides: 9. CDR3 in amino acids: CASSPREGVDYEQYF. As DNA, the CDR3 is TGTGCCAGCAGCCCCCGGGAGGGGGTTGACTACGAGCAGTACTTC.

This sequence joins TRBV6-5 and TRBJ1-1; D unresolved. This CDR3 has 15 residues. Germline lookup yields CDR1 MNHEY and CDR2 SVGAGI. V was shortened by 2 bases and J by 0 bases, with 10 bases between the two germline ends. As DNA, the CDR3 is TGTGCCAGCAGTTACCGAGGCGATATGAACACTGAAGCTTTCTTT. Residues: CASSYRGDMNTEAFF.

V is TRBV4-1 and J is TRBJ2-5; 7 bases agree with TRBD1. Looked up from germline, CDR1 is MGHRA and CDR2 is YSYEKL. This CDR3 region has 16 residues. V lost 0 bases and J lost 4; bases outside the gene matches: 8. The CDR3 protein is CASSQEVRGSGETQYF. Here the CDR3 DNA reads TGCGCCAGCAGCCAAGAAGTCAGGGGGTCCGGAGAGACCCAGTACTTC.

J is TRBJ2-3 and V is TRBV6-5, with D possibly matching TRBD1 (5 bases). With 6 bases removed from V and 1 base from J, the gap between germline ends came to 8 bases. The germline gives CDR1 MNHEY, CDR2 SVGAGI. The CDR3 sequence is 13 residues long. The CDR3 nucleotides are TGTGCCAGCAGCCTACAGGGCACAGATACGCAGTATTTT. This codes for CASSLQGTDTQYF.

The gene calls are TRBV4-1 and TRBJ2-7; 7 bases fit TRBD1. Germline lookup yields CDR1 MGHRA and CDR2 YSYEKL. V shed 1 base, J shed 5 bases, and the junction held 5 bases outside the gene matches. The CDR3 totals 14 residues. This chain's CDR3 is CASSQGAGGNEQYF. DNA of the CDR3: TGCGCCAGCAGCCAAGGGGCAGGGGGAAACGAGCAGTACTTC.

This clone was detected only a few times. The chain is built from TRBV19 and TRBJ2-1, with 10 positions matching TRBD2. CDR1 is LNHDA, CDR2 SQIVND, per germline (reference sequence). Germline trimming cut 2 bases from V and 7 bases from J; bases unmatched to any gene: 8. The CDR3 extends over 16 amino acids. CDR3 residues: CASSIYQRGGSNEQFF. In nucleotides, the CDR3 is TGTGCCAGTAGTATATATCAGCGGGGGGGATCAAATGAGCAGTTCTTC.

The CDR3 sequence is CASAPGTGDTGELFF. The CDR3, as DNA: TGCGCCAGCGCTCCCGGGACAGGAGACACCGGGGAGCTGTTTTTT. This rearrangement joins TRBV4-1 to TRBJ2-2; the match to TRBD1 covers 8 bases. The CDR3 is made up of 15 amino acids. The germline CDR1 and CDR2 sequences are MGHRA and YSYEKL. V was pared by 8 bases and J by 3 bases, with 8 bases of the junction left unmatched.

This clone was seen a few times. This chain joins TRBV5-6 and TRBJ2-5; 9 nucleotides line up with TRBD2. The trim removed 7 bases at V and 5 bases at J, leaving 9 bases unmatched. CDR3 length: 14 residues. CDR1 and CDR2 from the germline V gene are SGHDT and YYEEEE. The CDR3 reads CASLAGDLRETQYF. CDR3 nucleotide sequence: TGTGCCAGCTTAGCGGGGGACCTCCGGGAGACCCAGTACTTC.

The genes are TRBV5-1 and TRBJ2-7; TRBD1 matches 9 bases. The germline V gene encodes CDR1 SGHRS and CDR2 YFSETQ. Losses at the gene ends were 4 bases for V and 5 bases for J; bases not matched to a gene: 7. The CDR3 sequence is 14 residues long. In DNA, the CDR3 is TGCGCCAGCAGCGTCCGGGACAGGGTCCACGAGCAGTACTTC. As protein: CASSVRDRVHEQYF.

This chain uses TRBV7-2 with TRBJ1-5; the match to TRBD1 covers 12 bases. The CDR3 is made up of 16 amino acids. The germline V gene has CDR1 SGHTA and CDR2 FQGNSA. V shed 4 bases, J shed 5 bases, and the junction held 6 bases outside the gene matches. The chain's CDR3 is CASSSSGQGAYQPQHF. The DNA of the CDR3 is TGTGCCAGCAGCTCATCGGGACAGGGGGCTTATCAGCCCCAGCATTTT.

The rearrangement links TRBV6-1 to TRBJ2-1, with TRBD1 matching over 7 bases. Germline V lookup: CDR1 MNHNS, CDR2 SASEGT. V lost 3 bases and J lost 0; bases outside the gene matches: 5. The CDR3 contains 16 residues. The CDR3 protein is CASSDNSGGSYNEQFF. CDR3 DNA: TGTGCCAGCAGTGACAATTCAGGGGGCTCCTACAATGAGCAGTTCTTC.

The chain has TRBV30 and TRBJ2-5, with a tentative D call TRBD2 (7 bases). CDR1 and CDR2 from the germline V gene are GTSNPN and SVGIG (reference sequence). The CDR3 is made up of 13 amino acids. V was pared by 4 bases and J by 2 bases, with 11 bases between. The CDR3 region has the DNA TGTGCCTGGACGCGGGGGCCGCAAGAGACCCAGTACTTC. Amino acid sequence: CAWTRGPQETQYF.

The J gene is TRBJ1-5, the V gene TRBV9, with no clear D. This CDR3 is built from 15 residues. The germline gives CDR1 SGDLS, CDR2 YYNGEE. V was clipped by 0 bases and J by 1 base, with 8 bases between them. In nucleotides, the CDR3 is TGTGCCAGCAGCGTAGACGTCAGAAGCAATCAGCCCCAGCATTTT. Translating gives CASSVDVRSNQPQHF.

V gene TRBV13 combines with J gene TRBJ1-2, with D possibly TRBD1 on 5 matching bases. Trimming took off 4 bases at V and 8 bases at J, with 14 bases between the two ends. CDR3 size: 13 residues. Germline V gene sequence: CDR1 PRHDT, CDR2 FYEKMQ (reference sequence). The CDR3 bases are TGTGCCAGCAGCTCCCTACAGGTCCGAGGCTACACCTTC. Translating gives CASSSLQVRGYTF.

The chain carries TRBV25-1 and TRBJ1-3; TRBD1 is a possible D gene (6 bases). The germline CDR1 and CDR2 sequences are MGHDK and SYGVNS. Trimming left V 6 bases short and J 0 bases short, with 12 bases between. This CDR3 comprises 15 residues. For the CDR3, the DNA is TGTGCCAGCAGGCCGGGACACATCTCTGGAAACACCATATATTTT. Translation gives CASRPGHISGNTIYF.

The chain joins TRBV19 to TRBJ2-7; 10 nucleotides agree with TRBD1. Trimming removed 3 bases from V and 3 bases from J; junction bases left unmatched: 5. CDR1 is LNHDA, CDR2 SQIVND, per germline (reference sequence). The CDR3 runs to 15 residues. The CDR3 bases are TGTGCCAGTAGTATTCCCCGGGACAGGGGCTACGAGCAGTACTTC. It is translated as CASSIPRDRGYEQYF. Together with reference TRBV19 and TRBJ2-7, the CDR3 gives the full variable domain: DGGITQSPKYLFRKEGQNVTLSCEQNLNHDAMYWYRQDPGQGLRLIYYSQIVNDFQKGDIAEGYSVSREKKESFPLTVTSAQKNPTAFYLCASSIPRDRGYEQYFGPGTRLTVT.

This clone was detected only a few times. V gene TRBV10-3 combines with J gene TRBJ2-7, with 9 bases matching TRBD2. CDR3 length: 15 residues. V was pared by 5 bases and J by 2 bases, with 7 bases of the junction left unmatched. Per germline, CDR1 ENHRY and CDR2 SYGVKD. The DNA of the CDR3 is TGTGCCATCAGTACTGGAGCGGGGGGAGCCTACGAGCAGTACTTC. It specifies CAISTGAGGAYEQYF.

In this sample, this clone turned up once. This chain links TRBV14 with TRBJ2-7, with a tentative D call TRBD1 (6 bases). Germline V gene sequence: CDR1 SGHDN, CDR2 FVKESK. The CDR3 length is 13 residues. The V and J ends lost 3 bases and 5 bases respectively, with 11 bases between them. CDR3 sequence reads: CASSHVDRNEQYF. CDR3 DNA sequence: TGTGCCAGCAGCCATGTCGACAGGAACGAGCAGTACTTC.

This clone was observed a handful of times. This chain uses TRBV6-1 with TRBJ1-2, with 7 positions matching TRBD1. The CDR3 totals 13 residues. Germline CDR1 is MNHNS and CDR2 is SASEGT. V shed 5 bases and J 4 bases; nucleotides not matched to a gene: 4. CDR3 region: CASSLTGPYGYTF. The CDR3 DNA follows: TGTGCCAGCAGTTTGACAGGGCCCTATGGCTACACCTTC.

J is TRBJ2-3 and V is TRBV5-4; 9 bases agree with TRBD2. CDR1 and CDR2 (germline): SGHNT, YYREEE (reference sequence). V gave up 5 bases and J gave up 5 bases; unmatched junction bases: 6. This CDR3 spans 14 amino acids. The CDR3 nucleotides are TGTGCCAGCAGTAGGTCTAGCGGGGAAGATACGCAGTATTTT. It codes for CASSRSSGEDTQYF.

The chain is built from TRBV10-3 and TRBJ2-7, with 7 bases aligning to TRBD1. There are 14 residues in the CDR3. Germline CDR1 and CDR2: ENHRY and SYGVKD. J lost 2 bases, V lost 4 bases, and 5 bases had no gene match. The CDR3 region has the DNA TGTGCCATCAGTGCTACCGGGACAGCCTACGAGCAGTACTTC. Translation: CAISATGTAYEQYF.

The chain recombines TRBV9 with TRBJ2-1; no firm D call. CDR1 SGDLS and CDR2 YYNGEE come from the germline V gene. The CDR3 has 17 amino acids. Deletions cut 0 bases from V and 2 bases from J, with 15 bases between. As DNA, the CDR3 is TGTGCCAGCAGCGTAGCCCTTAGCCTCCAGACCTACAATGAGCAGTTCTTC. Encoded protein: CASSVALSLQTYNEQFF.